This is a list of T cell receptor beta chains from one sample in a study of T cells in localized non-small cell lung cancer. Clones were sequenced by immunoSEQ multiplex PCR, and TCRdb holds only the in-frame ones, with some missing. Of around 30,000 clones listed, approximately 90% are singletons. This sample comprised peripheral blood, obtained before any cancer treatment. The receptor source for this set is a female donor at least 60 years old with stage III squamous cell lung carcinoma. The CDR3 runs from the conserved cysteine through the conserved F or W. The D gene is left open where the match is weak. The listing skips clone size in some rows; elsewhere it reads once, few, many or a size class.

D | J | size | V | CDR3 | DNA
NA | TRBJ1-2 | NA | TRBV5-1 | CASSDRVGYGYTF | TGCGCCAGCAGCGACCGGGTCGGCTATGGCTACACCTTC
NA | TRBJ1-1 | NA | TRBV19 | CASRLDRAEAFF | TGTGCCAGTAGGCTGGACAGAGCTGAAGCTTTCTTT
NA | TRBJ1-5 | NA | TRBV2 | CASSGEVGQPQHF | TGTGCCAGCAGTGGGGAGGTTGGACAGCCCCAGCATTTT
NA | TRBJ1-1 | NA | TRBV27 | CASSLNAEITEAFF | TGTGCCAGCAGTTTAAACGCAGAGATCACTGAAGCTTTCTTT
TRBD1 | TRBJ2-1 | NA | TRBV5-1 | CASSQQGATYNEQFF | TGCGCCAGCAGCCAACAGGGGGCCACCTACAATGAGCAGTTCTTC
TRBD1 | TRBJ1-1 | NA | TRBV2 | CASSERRDSEAFF | TGTGCCAGCAGTGAACGGAGGGACAGTGAAGCTTTCTTT
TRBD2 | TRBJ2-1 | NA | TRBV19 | CASRLAGDHYNEQFF | TGTGCCAGTAGATTAGCGGGAGACCACTACAATGAGCAGTTCTTC
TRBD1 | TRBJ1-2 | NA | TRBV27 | CASSLYRGTYGYTF | TGTGCCAGCAGTTTATACAGGGGGACCTATGGCTACACCTTC
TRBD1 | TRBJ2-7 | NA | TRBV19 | CASSTGTEYRRQYF | TGTGCCAGTAGTACCGGGACAGAATATCGAAGGCAGTACTTC
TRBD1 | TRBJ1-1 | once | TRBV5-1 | CASSPLGGRGTEAFF | TGCGCCAGCAGCCCTTTAGGGGGCCGAGGCACTGAAGCTTTCTTT
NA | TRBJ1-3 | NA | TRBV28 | CASSFQSSGNTIYF | TGTGCCAGCAGTTTCCAGAGCTCTGGAAACACCATATATTTT
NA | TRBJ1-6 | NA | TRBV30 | CAWSALHKSSYNSPLHF | TGTGCCTGGAGTGCCCTTCACAAGAGCTCCTATAATTCACCCCTCCACTTT
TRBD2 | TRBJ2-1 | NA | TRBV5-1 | CASSWGLAGMNEQFF | TGCGCCAGCAGCTGGGGACTAGCGGGGATGAATGAGCAGTTCTTC
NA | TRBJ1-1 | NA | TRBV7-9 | CASSFQGPPVTEAFF | TGTGCCAGCAGCTTTCAGGGGCCACCCGTCACTGAAGCTTTCTTT
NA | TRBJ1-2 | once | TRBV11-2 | CASTMDRFYGYTF | TGTGCCAGCACGATGGACAGATTCTATGGCTACACCTTC
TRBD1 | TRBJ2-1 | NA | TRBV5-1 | CASSLQGNHNEQFF | TGCGCCAGCAGCTTACAGGGGAACCACAATGAGCAGTTCTTC
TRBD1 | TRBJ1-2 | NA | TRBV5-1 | CASTPGTDYGYTF | TGCGCCAGCACCCCCGGGACAGACTATGGCTACACCTTC
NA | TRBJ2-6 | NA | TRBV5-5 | CASSRGPGANVLTF | TGTGCCAGCAGCCGGGGGCCTGGGGCCAACGTCCTGACTTTC
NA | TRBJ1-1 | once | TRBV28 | CASTPHGQNTEAFF | TGTGCCAGCACCCCACATGGACAGAACACTGAAGCTTTCTTT
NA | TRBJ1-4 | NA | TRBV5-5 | CASSLRAPTATNEKLFF | TGTGCCAGCAGCTTGCGGGCACCCACTGCAACTAATGAAAAACTGTTTTTT
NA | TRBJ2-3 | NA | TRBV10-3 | CAISESGEDTQYF | TGTGCCATCAGTGAGTCAGGGGAAGATACGCAGTATTTT
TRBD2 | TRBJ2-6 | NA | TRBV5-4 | CASSLYLAGGSGANVLTF | TGTGCCAGCAGCTTGTATTTAGCGGGGGGCTCTGGGGCCAACGTCCTGACTTTC
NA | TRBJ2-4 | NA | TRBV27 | CASSWGDYWDRRNIQYF | TGTGCCAGCAGTTGGGGGGATTATTGGGATAGACGAAACATTCAGTACTTC
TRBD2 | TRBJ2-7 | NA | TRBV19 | CASNTGTSGGEQYF | TGTGCCAGTAATACCGGGACTAGCGGCGGGGAGCAGTACTTC
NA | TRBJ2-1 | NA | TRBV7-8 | CASSLDRRSYNEQFF | TGTGCCAGCAGCTTAGACCGTCGCTCCTACAATGAGCAGTTCTTC
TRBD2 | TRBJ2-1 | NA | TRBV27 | CASSPSGTSGRALNEQFF | TGTGCCAGCAGTCCCTCCGGGACTAGCGGGAGGGCCCTCAATGAGCAGTTCTTC
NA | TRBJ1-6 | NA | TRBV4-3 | CASSQDSGSPLHF | TGCGCCAGCAGCCAAGATTCAGGGTCACCCCTCCACTTT
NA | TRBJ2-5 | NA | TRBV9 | CASSVEGWGAQETQYF | TGTGCCAGCAGCGTAGAAGGGTGGGGGGCCCAAGAGACCCAGTACTTC
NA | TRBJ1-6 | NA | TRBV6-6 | CASSRGAENSPLHF | TGTGCCAGCAGTAGGGGAGCGGAGAATTCACCCCTCCACTTT
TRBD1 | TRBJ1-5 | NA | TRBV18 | CASSPRLGGTEPQHF | TGTGCCAGCTCACCACGGCTCGGGGGGACAGAGCCCCAGCATTTT
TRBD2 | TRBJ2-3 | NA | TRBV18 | CASSRGLAGEVTQYF | TGTGCCAGCTCACGAGGACTAGCGGGGGAAGTTACGCAGTATTTT
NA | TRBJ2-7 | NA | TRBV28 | CASFYRGKPHEQYF | TGTGCCAGCTTTTACAGAGGGAAGCCCCACGAGCAGTACTTC
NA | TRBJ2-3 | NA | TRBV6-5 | CASSYSLGTDTQYF | TGTGCCAGCAGTTACTCGTTGGGCACAGATACGCAGTATTTT
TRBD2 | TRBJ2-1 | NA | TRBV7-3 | CASSSGTSRSDEQFF | TGTGCCAGCAGCTCCGGGACTAGCAGGAGCGATGAGCAGTTCTTC
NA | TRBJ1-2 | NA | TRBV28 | CASSSNGYTF | TGTGCCAGCAGTTCTAATGGCTACACCTTC
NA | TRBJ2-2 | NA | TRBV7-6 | CASSDGGNTGELFF | TGTGCCAGCAGCGATGGGGGGAACACCGGGGAGCTGTTTTTT
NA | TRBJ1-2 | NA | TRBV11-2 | CASSSPRRGLYGYTF | TGTGCCAGCAGCTCCCCGAGGAGGGGACTCTATGGCTACACCTTC
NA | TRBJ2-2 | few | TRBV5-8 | CASSPGTSNTGELFF | TGTGCCAGCAGCCCCGGGACATCGAACACCGGGGAGCTGTTTTTT
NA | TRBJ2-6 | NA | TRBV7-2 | CASSLTSSIGANVLTF | TGTGCCAGCAGCTTGACCTCTAGTATAGGGGCCAACGTCCTGACTTTC
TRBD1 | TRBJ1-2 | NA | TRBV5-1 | CASSLGLGQGYGYTF | TGCGCCAGCAGCTTGGGCCTAGGACAGGGGTATGGCTACACCTTC
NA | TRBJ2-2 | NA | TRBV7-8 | CASSSLPAPGELFF | TGTGCCAGCAGCTCTTTACCGGCCCCCGGGGAGCTGTTTTTT
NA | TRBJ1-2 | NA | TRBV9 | CASSVTALNYGYTF | TGTGCCAGCAGCGTAACTGCTCTTAACTATGGCTACACCTTC
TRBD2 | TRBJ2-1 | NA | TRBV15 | CATSRGGSGRNNEQFF | TGTGCCACCAGCAGAGGGGGTAGCGGGCGAAACAATGAGCAGTTCTTC
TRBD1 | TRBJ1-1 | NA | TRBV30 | CAWSRTGVEAEAFF | TGTGCCTGGAGTCGGACAGGGGTGGAGGCTGAAGCTTTCTTT
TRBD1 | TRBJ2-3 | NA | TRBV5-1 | CASRPGQDSTDTQYF | TGCGCCAGCAGACCAGGACAGGACAGCACAGATACGCAGTATTTT
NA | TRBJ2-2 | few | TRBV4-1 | CASSQDRGIGGTNTGELFF | TGCGCCAGCAGCCAAGATCGGGGGATAGGGGGTACGAACACCGGGGAGCTGTTTTTT
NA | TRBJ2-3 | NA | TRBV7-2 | CATQTGPTQYF | TGTGCCACCCAGACAGGTCCTACGCAGTATTTT
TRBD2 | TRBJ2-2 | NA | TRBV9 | CASSVRGGPTGELFF | TGTGCCAGCAGCGTACGGGGGGGCCCCACCGGGGAGCTGTTTTTT
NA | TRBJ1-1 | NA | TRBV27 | CASSLDYRYGRRTEAFF | TGTGCCAGCAGTTTAGATTATCGGTATGGCAGGCGGACTGAAGCTTTCTTT
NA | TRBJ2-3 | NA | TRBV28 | CASSYPRDTQYF | TGTGCCAGCAGCTACCCGCGGGATACGCAGTATTTT
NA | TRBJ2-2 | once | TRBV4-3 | CASSQDNTANTGELFF | TGCGCCAGCAGCCAAGATAACACCGCGAACACCGGGGAGCTGTTTTTT